Each of the 25 T cell receptor beta chains below was sequenced from the same sample in a study of T cell clonality in common variable immunodeficiency. Assay: immunoSEQ multiplex PCR; the TCRdb copy retains only in-frame clones and omits some. The sample presents approximately 64,000 clones, none singletons. The sequencing sample was made of peripheral blood mononuclear cells. All receptors derive from a person between 18 and 69 years old in good health.

This clone was seen many times. The read terminates 3 residues ahead of where the CDR3 ends, so the germline J gene completes it. The rearrangement links TRBV2 to TRBJ1-2; 9 nucleotides agree with TRBD1. The CDR3 runs to 15 residues. Losses at the gene ends were 5 bases for V and 4 bases for J; bases not matched to a gene: 8. In germline, CDR1 is SNHLY, CDR2 FYNNEI. CDR3 amino acids: CASSPTTGGGYGYTF. CDR3 DNA (partial): TGTGCCAGCAGTCCTACCACAGGGGGCGGCTATGGC. Full variable domain (rest looked up from reference TRBV2 and TRBJ1-2): EPEVTQTPSHQVTQMGQEVILRCVPISNHLYFYWYRQILGQKVEFLVSFYNNEISEKSEIFDDQFSVERPDGSNFTLKIRSTKLEDSAMYFCASSPTTGGGYGYTFGSGTRLTVV.

This clone has a count of ten or more. The read falls 3 residues short of the CDR3 end, and the missing part is taken from the germline J gene. The chain joins TRBV20-1 to TRBJ2-7; the D is unclear. This CDR3 has 13 residues. The V end lost 3 bases, the J end lost 0 bases, and 9 bases lay between the germline ends. Germline CDR1 is DFQATT and CDR2 is SNEGSKA (reference sequence). Partial CDR3 DNA: TGCAGTGCTAGGAGGCCCAGCTCCTACGAG. Its protein is CSARRPSSYE. The complete CDR3 protein is CSARRPSSYEQYF.

Many counts were recorded for this clone. The sequenced fragment ends 3 residues before the CDR3 boundary, so the rest is inferred from the germline J gene. The genes are TRBV7-8 and TRBJ2-7; 10 positions agree with TRBD2. CDR1 and CDR2 from the germline V gene are SGHVS and FQNEAQ. V was clipped by 5 bases and J by 2 bases; unmatched bases: 12. CDR3 length: 17 residues. The CDR3 region is CASSQSRSGRAPYEQYF. The DNA read from the CDR3 is TGTGCCAGCAGCCAGAGTCGGAGCGGGAGGGCCCCCTACGAG. The full variable domain, rest sourced from reference TRBV7-8 and TRBJ2-7, is GAGVSQSPRYKVAKRGQDVALRCDPISGHVSLFWYQQALGQGPEFLTYFQNEAQLDKSGLPSDRFFAERPEGSVSTLKIQRTQQEDSAVYLCASSQSRSGRAPYEQYFGPGTRLTVT.

This clone appeared many times. The read is 3 residues too short to cover the CDR3 end, so that end is filled in from the germline J gene. V usage is TRBV7-3 and J usage is TRBJ2-1; tentatively, D is TRBD2 (5 bases). Trimming took off 4 bases at V and 2 bases at J, with 15 bases between the two ends. The CDR3 consists of 16 residues. Germline-derived CDR1 and CDR2 are SGHTA and FQGTGA. This CDR3 reads CASSSDGSGTYNEQFF. The CDR3 DNA, read in part, is TGTGCCAGCAGCTCCGACGGGTCGGGGACCTACAATGAG.

This clone was seen at least ten times. Read coverage stops 3 residues before the CDR3 terminus; the germline J gene supplies the remainder. This rearrangement joins TRBV23-1 to TRBJ2-2; 8 nucleotides agree with TRBD1. TRBV23-1 is placed among ORFs of uncertain function. V shed 0 bases and J 2 bases; nucleotides not matched to a gene: 17. This CDR3 has 21 residues. The CDR3 bases that were read are TGCGCCAGCAGTCAATCTCTGCATCCACGCCCCGGGACAGGTAACACCGGGGAG. This gives the protein CASSQSLHPRPGTGNTGE. From start to end, the CDR3 is CASSQSLHPRPGTGNTGELFF.

This clone was observed a handful of times. Read coverage stops 3 residues before the CDR3 terminus; the germline J gene supplies the remainder. The chain employs TRBV7-9 and TRBJ2-1; 7 positions agree with TRBD2. CDR3 length: 15 residues. The V and J ends lost 2 bases and 6 bases, in that order; junction bases with no gene match: 7. Looked up from germline, CDR1 is SEHNR and CDR2 is FQNEAQ (reference sequence). The CDR3 region is CASSLLSGAANEQFF. The CDR3 bases that were read are TGTGCCAGCAGCTTATTGAGCGGGGCGGCCAATGAG.

This clone was recorded at least ten times. The CDR3 bases that were read are TGTGCCAGCAGTCGGACTAGCGGGGGCCAAGAGACC. Translation: CASSRTSGGQET. Given in full, the CDR3 is CASSRTSGGQETQYF. The V call is TRBV6-2 or TRBV6-3, the J call TRBJ2-5; TRBD2 aligns across 13 bases. Read data end 3 residues before the CDR3 end; the end is taken from the germline J gene. The V gene end was trimmed by 5 bases and the J gene end by 1 base; junction bases not matched to a gene: 1. Germline V gene lookup returns CDR1 MNHEY and CDR2 SVGEGT. The CDR3 extends over 15 amino acids.

There are many counts of this clone. The observed sequence ends 3 residues before the CDR3 terminus, with the missing tail filled in from the germline J gene. The rearrangement uses TRBV18 and TRBJ1-1; D is undetermined. The CDR3 is 15 residues long. Trimming took 2 bases from V and 1 from J, leaving 11 bases between them. CDR1 and CDR2 from the germline V gene are KGHSH and LQKENI. This CDR3 is CASSPEGSTNTEAFF. The covered CDR3 bases are TGTGCCAGCTCACCAGAGGGTTCAACGAACACTGAA. The whole variable domain, remainder taken from reference TRBV18 and TRBJ1-1, is NAGVMQNPRHLVRRRGQEARLRCSPMKGHSHVYWYRQLPEEGLKFMVYLQKENIIDESGMPKERFSAEFPKEGPSILRIQQVVRGDSAAYFCASSPEGSTNTEAFFGQGTRLTVV.

This clone has ten or more counts. Read sequence stops 3 residues before the CDR3 end, and the germline J gene provides the missing end. The chain uses TRBV2 and TRBJ2-2; 9 nucleotides align to TRBD1. Losses at the gene ends were 7 bases for V and 4 bases for J; bases not matched to a gene: 7. CDR1 is SNHLY, CDR2 FYNNEI, per germline. The CDR3 sequence is 15 residues long. The DNA read from the CDR3 is TGTGCCAGCAATCCACAGGGGGCGAGCACCGGGGAG. Residues: CASNPQGASTGE. The whole CDR3 is CASNPQGASTGELFF.

There are many counts of this clone. Read coverage stops 3 residues before the CDR3 terminus; the germline J gene supplies the remainder. V is TRBV4-2 and J is TRBJ2-4, with D maybe TRBD2 (6 bases). The CDR3 spans 15 residues. Germline CDR1 and CDR2: LGHNA and YNFKEQ. V was clipped by 1 base and J by 5 bases, with 12 bases between them. This chain's CDR3 is CASSQAAGFENIQYF. CDR3 DNA (partial): TGTGCCAGCAGCCAAGCCGCGGGGTTCGAAAACATT.

This clone was counted ten times or more. The read stops 3 residues short of the end of the CDR3; the missing end is completed from the germline J gene. The chain is built from TRBV7-8 and TRBJ2-1; TRBD2 matches at 11 bases. There are 16 residues in the CDR3. Germline V gene lookup returns CDR1 SGHVS and CDR2 FQNEAQ. V shed 4 bases, J shed 3 bases, and the junction held 5 bases outside the gene matches. The sequenced part of the CDR3 DNA is TGTGCCAGCAGCTCCCGACTAGCGGGGTTCTACAATGAG. Translated: CASSSRLAGFYNE. The whole CDR3 is CASSSRLAGFYNEQFF.

This clone has more than one count but fewer than ten. Sequencing ends 3 residues short of the CDR3 end; the germline J gene provides the rest. The V call is TRBV11-2, the J call TRBJ2-1, with TRBD1 identical over 7 bases. V lost 5 bases and J lost 8; bases outside the gene matches: 9. The CDR3 runs to 14 residues. Germline V CDR1 and CDR2: SGHAT, FQNNGV. The CDR3 loop reads CASSVTGSIHEQFF. The sequenced part of the CDR3 DNA is TGTGCCAGCAGCGTGACAGGGAGTATCCATGAG.

Many counts were recorded for this clone. With the read ending 3 residues before the CDR3 end, the germline J gene is used to fill in that end. The chain couples TRBV19 to TRBJ2-7; 7 nucleotides match TRBD1. V was pared by 5 bases and J by 0 bases, with 4 bases of the junction left unmatched. This CDR3 contains 14 residues. Germline V lookup: CDR1 LNHDA, CDR2 SQIVND (reference sequence). The CDR3 protein is CASSPGDSSYEQYF. Partial CDR3 DNA: TGTGCCAGTAGTCCCGGGGACAGCTCCTACGAG.

This clone was seen many times. The read ends 3 residues before the CDR3 terminus; that terminus is restored from the germline J gene. This chain joins TRBV14 and TRBJ1-1, with TRBD1 as a possible D gene (5 bases). The CDR3 consists of 14 residues. In germline, CDR1 is SGHDN, CDR2 FVKESK. V dropped 0 bases and J dropped 2 bases, with 7 bases sitting between them. The CDR3 loop is CASSQEQDNTEAFF. The CDR3 DNA, read in part, is TGTGCCAGCAGCCAAGAACAGGATAACACTGAA.

In this sample, this clone turned up many times. The read is 3 residues too short to cover the CDR3 end, so that end is filled in from the germline J gene. The chain links TRBV2 to TRBJ2-3; D might be TRBD1 (6 bases). The germline V gene encodes CDR1 SNHLY and CDR2 FYNNEI. This CDR3 spans 13 amino acids. This CDR3 is CASSDRQGRAQYF. CDR3 DNA (partial): TGTGCCAGCAGTGACAGGCAGGGGCGAGCG.

Remarks on this clone: The CDR3 extends 3 residues past the end of the read, so its final part is completed from the germline J gene. Other DNA sequences in this specimen translate into the identical CDR3. The chain uses TRBV2 and TRBJ2-7; 7 bases line up with TRBD1. With 6 bases clipped from V and 1 base from J, the junction kept 9 bases outside the gene matches. CDR1 is SNHLY and CDR2 is FYNNEI in the germline V gene. The CDR3 runs to 15 residues. The DNA read from the CDR3 is TGTGCCAGCAGCGTGGACAGGTACTGGTCCTACGAG. Residues: CASSVDRYWSYE. The whole CDR3 protein reads CASSVDRYWSYEQYF.

This clone was observed many times. Partial CDR3 DNA: TGTGCCAGCAATAAGGGCGGGGAG. Protein: CASNKGGE. From start to end, the CDR3 is CASNKGGELFF. The chain couples TRBV12-3 or TRBV12-4 to TRBJ2-2; D unresolved. With the read ending 3 residues before the CDR3 end, the germline J gene is used to fill in that end. The CDR3 runs 11 residues. V lost 7 bases, J lost 7 bases, and 7 bases lay in between.

In its sample, this clone was seen many times. The read finishes 3 residues shy of the CDR3 end, and the germline J gene is used to complete it. This chain joins TRBV19 and TRBJ2-3; D is undetermined. Germline lookup yields CDR1 LNHDA and CDR2 SQIVND (reference sequence). This CDR3 comprises 13 residues. Between the trimmed V and J ends, which lost 4 bases and 2 bases, there was a span of 7 bases. The sequenced part of the CDR3 DNA is TGTGCCAGTAGTAGACTCTTCACAGATACG. Amino acids: CASSRLFTDT. In full, the CDR3 reads CASSRLFTDTQYF.

The CDR3 spells CASSRSDTEAFF. The sequenced CDR3 bases are TGTGCCAGCAGTCGGTCGGACACTGAA. This rearrangement joins TRBV11-1 to TRBJ1-1; unclear D gene. The read finishes 3 residues shy of the CDR3 end, and the germline J gene is used to complete it. Germline CDR1 reads SGHAT; CDR2 reads FQDESV (reference sequence). The CDR3 totals 12 residues. V shed 6 bases and J shed 3 bases, with 8 bases lying between them.

This clone was seen ten or more times. The missing CDR3 end, 3 residues past where the read stops, is filled in from the germline J gene. This chain joins TRBV7-8 and TRBJ2-2, with D maybe TRBD2 (5 bases). Germline CDR1 is SGHVS and CDR2 is FQNEAQ. With 3 bases removed from V and 6 bases from J, the gap between germline ends came to 8 bases. The CDR3 runs 13 residues. CDR3: CASSFGVSGELFF. The covered CDR3 bases are TGTGCCAGCAGCTTCGGGGTATCCGGGGAG.

This clone showed up many times. Coverage ceases 3 residues before the CDR3 finishes, and the germline J gene fills in the end. The V and J genes are TRBV19 and TRBJ2-2, with 11 positions matching TRBD2. Germline V lookup: CDR1 LNHDA, CDR2 SQIVND (reference sequence). The CDR3 is 14 amino acids. V was clipped by 7 bases and J by 7 bases; unmatched bases: 5. CDR3 DNA, as far as it was read: TGTGCCAGTAAGACTAGCGGGGCGGGCGGGGAG. Its protein product is CASKTSGAGGE. The full CDR3 is CASKTSGAGGELFF. Using reference TRBV19 and TRBJ2-2 for the parts outside the CDR3, the full variable domain is DGGITQSPKYLFRKEGQNVTLSCEQNLNHDAMYWYRQDPGQGLRLIYYSQIVNDFQKGDIAEGYSVSREKKESFPLTVTSAQKNPTAFYLCASKTSGAGGELFFGEGSRLTVL.

This clone was detected many times. The read finishes 3 residues shy of the CDR3 end, and the germline J gene is used to complete it. This rearrangement joins TRBV18 to TRBJ1-1; tentatively, D is TRBD1 (5 bases). The CDR3 contains 12 residues. The V and J ends lost 9 bases and 1 base respectively, with 9 bases between them. Germline lookup yields CDR1 KGHSH and CDR2 LQKENI. The CDR3 is CASSTGNTEAFF. Partial CDR3 DNA: TGTGCCAGTTCTACAGGGAACACTGAA.

This clone has a count of ten or more. The CDR3 goes on 3 residues after the read ends, and that part is filled in from the germline J gene. V and J are TRBV28 and TRBJ2-5; possibly TRBD2 for D (5 bases). Trimming pared 5 bases from V and 0 bases from J, leaving 22 bases between. The length of the CDR3 is 18 residues. Germline V gene lookup returns CDR1 MDHEN and CDR2 SYDVKM. The CDR3 protein is CASSQIWANMRDQETQYF. The sequenced part of the CDR3 DNA is TGTGCCAGCAGTCAAATATGGGCGAACATGAGGGACCAAGAGACC.

This clone was counted at least ten times. Read coverage stops 3 residues before the CDR3 terminus; the germline J gene supplies the remainder. V usage is TRBV7-2 and J usage is TRBJ1-1, with a tentative D call TRBD1 (5 bases). The CDR3 runs 15 residues. The V and J ends lost 7 bases and 7 bases respectively, with 22 bases between them. CDR1 is SGHTA and CDR2 is FQGNSA in the germline V gene. CDR3 bases read: TGTGCCAGCATCGCCAGTTCATGGACACAAATTGAA. Protein product: CASIASSWTQIE. The complete CDR3 sequence is CASIASSWTQIEAFF. The whole variable domain, filled in from reference TRBV7-2 and TRBJ1-1, reads GAGVSQSPSNKVTEKGKDVELRCDPISGHTALYWYRQSLGQGLEFLIYFQGNSAPDKSGLPSDRFSAERTGGSVSTLTIQRTQQEDSAVYLCASIASSWTQIEAFFGQGTRLTVV.

There are many counts of this clone. The CDR3 end falls 3 residues outside the read, so it is completed with the germline J gene. This sequence joins TRBV2 and TRBJ1-2, with 7 bases fitting TRBD1. CDR3 length: 14 amino acids. Germline CDR1 SNHLY, CDR2 FYNNEI. The CDR3: CASSPDREDQGYTF. CDR3 bases read: TGTGCCAGCAGTCCCGACAGGGAGGATCAAGGC.